A single sample is the source of the 5 T cell receptor beta chains below, sequenced in a study of cytomegalovirus exposure and HLA in healthy donors. Here immunoSEQ multiplex PCR was the method, and the copy in TCRdb shows in-frame clones only, minus some. The repertoire holds 300,000 to 400,000 clones, with 70% to 90% as singletons. Material: PBMCs. The receptors stem from a man younger than 45 in good health and CMV-seronegative.

The chain is built from TRBV6-1 and TRBJ1-5; D is undetermined. The germline V gene encodes CDR1 MNHNS and CDR2 SASEGT. CDR3 length: 15 residues. V was cut by 6 bases and J by 1 base, with 13 bases left in between. Here the CDR3 DNA reads TGTGCCAGCAGGAGGGATTATTCCAGCAATCAGCCCCAGCATTTT. The encoded protein is CASRRDYSSNQPQHF.

The chain carries TRBV6-1 and TRBJ1-4; D possibly corresponds to TRBD1 (5 bases). V dropped 1 base and J dropped 8 bases, with 11 bases sitting between them. CDR1 and CDR2 from the germline V gene are MNHNS and SASEGT. The CDR3 is 14 residues long. The DNA of the CDR3 is TGTGCCAGCAGTGAAGGTAGCGGGGGGGAAAAACTGTTTTTT. Residues: CASSEGSGGEKLFF.

J is TRBJ2-7 and V is TRBV2, with D perhaps matching TRBD1 (6 bases). CDR3 length: 16 residues. V was cut by 3 bases and J by 1 base, with 16 bases left in between. CDR1 and CDR2 (germline): SNHLY, FYNNEI. For the CDR3, the DNA is TGTGCCAGCAGTGAGTTTGTGGGGGCTGGGTCCTACGAGCAGTACTTC. Protein sequence: CASSEFVGAGSYEQYF. Together with reference TRBV2 and TRBJ2-7, the CDR3 gives the full variable domain: EPEVTQTPSHQVTQMGQEVILRCVPISNHLYFYWYRQILGQKVEFLVSFYNNEISEKSEIFDDQFSVERPDGSNFTLKIRSTKLEDSAMYFCASSEFVGAGSYEQYFGPGTRLTVT.

This sequence joins TRBV9 and TRBJ2-2; TRBD1 agrees at 9 bases. The CDR3 is 16 amino acids. Germline trimming cut 2 bases from V and 5 bases from J; bases unmatched to any gene: 7. Germline assignment: CDR1 SGDLS and CDR2 YYNGEE. CDR3 sequence (DNA): TGTGCCAGCAGCGTCCGGGACAGGGAGAGGACCGGGGAGCTGTTTTTT. Amino acids: CASSVRDRERTGELFF.

In DNA, the CDR3 is TGCAGCGTTCTCCTCGACAGGCAATCCACTGAAGCTTTCTTT. Translating gives CSVLLDRQSTEAFF. The chain joins TRBV29-1 to TRBJ1-1; tentatively, D is TRBD1 (6 bases). Trimming took off 5 bases at V and 4 bases at J, with 17 bases between the two ends. The CDR3 consists of 14 residues. CDR1 is SQVTM, CDR2 ANQGSEA, per germline.